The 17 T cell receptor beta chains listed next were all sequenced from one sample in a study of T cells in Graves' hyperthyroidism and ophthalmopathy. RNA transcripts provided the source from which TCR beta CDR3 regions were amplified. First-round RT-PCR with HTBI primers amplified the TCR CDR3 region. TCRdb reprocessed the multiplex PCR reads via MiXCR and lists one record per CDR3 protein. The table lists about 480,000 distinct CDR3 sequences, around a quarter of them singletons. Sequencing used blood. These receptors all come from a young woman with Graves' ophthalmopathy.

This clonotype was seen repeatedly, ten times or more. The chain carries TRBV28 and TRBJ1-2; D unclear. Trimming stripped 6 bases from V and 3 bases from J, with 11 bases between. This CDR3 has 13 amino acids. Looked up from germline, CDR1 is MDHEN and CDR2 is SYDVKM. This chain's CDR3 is CASRTGPHYGYTF. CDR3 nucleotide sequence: TGTGCCAGCAGGACGGGTCCCCACTATGGCTACACCTTC.

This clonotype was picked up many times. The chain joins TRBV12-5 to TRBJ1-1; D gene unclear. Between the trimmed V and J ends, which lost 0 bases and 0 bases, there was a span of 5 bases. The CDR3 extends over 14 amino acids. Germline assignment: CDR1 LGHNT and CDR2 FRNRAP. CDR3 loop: CASGLVHVNTEAFF. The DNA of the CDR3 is TGTGCTAGTGGTTTGGTACACGTGAACACTGAAGCTTTCTTT.

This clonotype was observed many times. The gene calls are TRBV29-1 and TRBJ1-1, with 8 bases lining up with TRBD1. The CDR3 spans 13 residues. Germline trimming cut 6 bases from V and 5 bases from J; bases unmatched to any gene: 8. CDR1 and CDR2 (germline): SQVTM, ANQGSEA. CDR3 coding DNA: TGCAGCGTCCTAGACAGGGGAGTTACTGAAGCTTTCTTT. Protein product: CSVLDRGVTEAFF.

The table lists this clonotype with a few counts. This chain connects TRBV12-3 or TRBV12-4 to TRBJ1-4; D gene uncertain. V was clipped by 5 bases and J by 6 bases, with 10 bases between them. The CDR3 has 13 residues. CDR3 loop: CASSQGSDEKLFF. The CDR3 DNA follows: TGTGCCAGCAGTCAAGGGTCGGATGAAAAACTGTTTTTT.

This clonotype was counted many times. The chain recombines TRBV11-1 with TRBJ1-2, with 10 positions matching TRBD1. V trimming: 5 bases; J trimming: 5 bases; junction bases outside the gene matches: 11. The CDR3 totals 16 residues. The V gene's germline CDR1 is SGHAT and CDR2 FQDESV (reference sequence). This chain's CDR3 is CASSPRDRGHGYGYTF. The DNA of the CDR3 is TGTGCCAGCAGCCCTCGGGACAGGGGACATGGGTATGGCTACACCTTC.

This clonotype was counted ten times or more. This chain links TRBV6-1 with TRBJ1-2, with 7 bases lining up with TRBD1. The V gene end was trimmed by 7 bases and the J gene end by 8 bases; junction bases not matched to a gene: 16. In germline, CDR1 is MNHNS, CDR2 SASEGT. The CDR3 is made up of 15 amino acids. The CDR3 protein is CASISPREGAVGYTF. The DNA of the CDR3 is TGTGCCAGCATCTCCCCCCGGGAGGGGGCGGTGGGCTACACCTTC.

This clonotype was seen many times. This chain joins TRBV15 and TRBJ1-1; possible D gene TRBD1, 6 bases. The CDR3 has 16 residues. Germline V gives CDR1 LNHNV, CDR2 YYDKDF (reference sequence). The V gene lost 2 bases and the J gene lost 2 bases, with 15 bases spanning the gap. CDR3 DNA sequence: TGTGCCACCAGCAGAAATCCGAGGGGGTCTAACACTGAAGCTTTCTTT. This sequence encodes CATSRNPRGSNTEAFF.

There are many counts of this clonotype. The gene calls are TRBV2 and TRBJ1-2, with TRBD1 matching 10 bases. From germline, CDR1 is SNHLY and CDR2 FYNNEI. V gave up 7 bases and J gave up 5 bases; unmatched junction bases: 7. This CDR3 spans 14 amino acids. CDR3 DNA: TGTGCCAGCAACCCGACAGGGGGCGTGTATGGCTACACCTTC. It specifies CASNPTGGVYGYTF.

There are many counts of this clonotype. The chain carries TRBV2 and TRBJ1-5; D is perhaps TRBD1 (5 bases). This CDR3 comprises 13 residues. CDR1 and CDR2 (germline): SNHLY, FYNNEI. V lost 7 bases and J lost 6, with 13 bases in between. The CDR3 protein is CASIGREGQPQHF. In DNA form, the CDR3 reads TGTGCCAGCATCGGCAGGGAGGGTCAGCCCCAGCATTTT.

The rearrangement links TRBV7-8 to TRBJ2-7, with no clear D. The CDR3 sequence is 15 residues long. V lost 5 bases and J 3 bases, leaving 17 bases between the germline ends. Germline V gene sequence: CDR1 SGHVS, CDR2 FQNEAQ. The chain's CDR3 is CASSHPEYPNYEQYF. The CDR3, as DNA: TGTGCCAGCAGCCACCCGGAGTACCCTAACTACGAGCAGTACTTC.

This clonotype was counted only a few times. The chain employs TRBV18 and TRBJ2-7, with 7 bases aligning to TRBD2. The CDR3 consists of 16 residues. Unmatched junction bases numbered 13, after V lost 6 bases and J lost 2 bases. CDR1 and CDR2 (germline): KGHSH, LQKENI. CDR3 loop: CASSAPSGGPTYEQYF. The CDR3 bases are TGTGCCAGCTCCGCTCCATCGGGAGGTCCGACCTACGAGCAGTACTTC.

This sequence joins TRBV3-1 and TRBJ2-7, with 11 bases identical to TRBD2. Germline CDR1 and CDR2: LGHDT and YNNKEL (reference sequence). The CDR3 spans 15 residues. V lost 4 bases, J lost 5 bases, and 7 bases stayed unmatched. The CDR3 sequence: CASSRLGTSGNEQYF. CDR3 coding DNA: TGTGCCAGCAGCCGACTAGGGACTAGCGGAAACGAGCAGTACTTC.

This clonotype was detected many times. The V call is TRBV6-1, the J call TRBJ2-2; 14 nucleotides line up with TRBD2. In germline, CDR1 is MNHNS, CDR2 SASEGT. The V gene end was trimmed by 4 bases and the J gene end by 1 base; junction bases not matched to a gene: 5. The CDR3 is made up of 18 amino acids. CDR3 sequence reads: CASSVGTSGGQNTGELFF. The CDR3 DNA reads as TGTGCCAGCAGTGTCGGGACTAGCGGGGGCCAGAACACCGGGGAGCTGTTTTTT.

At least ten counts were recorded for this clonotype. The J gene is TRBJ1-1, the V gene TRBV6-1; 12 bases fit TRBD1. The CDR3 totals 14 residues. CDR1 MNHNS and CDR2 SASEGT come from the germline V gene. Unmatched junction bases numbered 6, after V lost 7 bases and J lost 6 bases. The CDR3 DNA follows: TGTGCCAGCACGAACCGGGACAGGGGGCCTGAAGCTTTCTTT. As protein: CASTNRDRGPEAFF.

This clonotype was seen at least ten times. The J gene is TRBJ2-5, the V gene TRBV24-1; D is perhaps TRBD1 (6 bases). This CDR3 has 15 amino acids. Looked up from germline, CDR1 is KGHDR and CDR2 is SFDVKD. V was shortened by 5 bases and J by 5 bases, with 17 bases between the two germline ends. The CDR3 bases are TGTGCCACCAGTGTGGGGGCGGGCCTCCGGGAGACCCAGTACTTC. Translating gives CATSVGAGLRETQYF.

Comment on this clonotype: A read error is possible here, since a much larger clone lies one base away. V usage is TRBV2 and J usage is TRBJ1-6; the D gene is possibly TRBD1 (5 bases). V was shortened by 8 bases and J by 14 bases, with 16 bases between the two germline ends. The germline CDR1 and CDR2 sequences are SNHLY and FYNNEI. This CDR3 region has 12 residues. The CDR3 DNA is TGTGCCAGCGGGGACGCCACCCCTACCCTCCACTTT. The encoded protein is CASGDATPTLHF.

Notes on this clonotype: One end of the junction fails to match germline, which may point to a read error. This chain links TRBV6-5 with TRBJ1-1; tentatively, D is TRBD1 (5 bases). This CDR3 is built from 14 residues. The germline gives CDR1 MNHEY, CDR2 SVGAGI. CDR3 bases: TGTGCCAGCAGCTTAGGCCAGGGAGTCACTGAAGCTTGCTTT. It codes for CASSLGQGVTEACF.